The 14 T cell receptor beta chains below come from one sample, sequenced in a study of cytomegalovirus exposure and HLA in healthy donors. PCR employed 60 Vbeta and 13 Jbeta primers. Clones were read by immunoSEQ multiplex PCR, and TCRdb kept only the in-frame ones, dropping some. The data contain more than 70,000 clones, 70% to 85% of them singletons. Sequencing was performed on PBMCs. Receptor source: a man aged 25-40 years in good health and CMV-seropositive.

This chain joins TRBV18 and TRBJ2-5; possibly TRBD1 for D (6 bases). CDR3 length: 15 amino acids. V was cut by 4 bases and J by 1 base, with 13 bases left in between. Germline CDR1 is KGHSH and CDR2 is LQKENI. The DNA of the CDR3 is TGTGCCAGCTCACGTGGGGGCAGGGGCCAAGAGACCCAGTACTTC. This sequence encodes CASSRGGRGQETQYF.

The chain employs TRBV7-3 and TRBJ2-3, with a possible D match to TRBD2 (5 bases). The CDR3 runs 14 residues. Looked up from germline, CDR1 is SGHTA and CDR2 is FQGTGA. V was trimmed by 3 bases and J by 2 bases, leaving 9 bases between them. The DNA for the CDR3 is TGTGCCAGCAGCTTCGCGGGTCACACAGATACGCAGTATTTT. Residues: CASSFAGHTDTQYF.

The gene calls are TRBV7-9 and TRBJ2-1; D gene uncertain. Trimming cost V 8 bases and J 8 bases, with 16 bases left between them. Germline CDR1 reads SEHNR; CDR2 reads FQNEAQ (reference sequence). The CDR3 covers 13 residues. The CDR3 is CASAPGPGYEQFF. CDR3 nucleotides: TGTGCCAGCGCTCCTGGGCCTGGCTATGAGCAGTTCTTC.

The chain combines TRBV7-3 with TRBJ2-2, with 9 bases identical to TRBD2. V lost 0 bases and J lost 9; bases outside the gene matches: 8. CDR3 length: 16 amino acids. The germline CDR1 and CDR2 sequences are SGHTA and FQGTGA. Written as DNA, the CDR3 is TGTGCCAGCAGCTTAACGGAGCGGGAGGCCTCCCGGGAGCTGTTTTTT. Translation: CASSLTEREASRELFF.

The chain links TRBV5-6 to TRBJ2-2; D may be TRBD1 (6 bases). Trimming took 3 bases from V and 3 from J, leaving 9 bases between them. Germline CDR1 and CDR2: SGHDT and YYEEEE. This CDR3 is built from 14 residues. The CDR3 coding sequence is TGTGCCAGCAGCTCTGGACAGTACACCGGGGAGCTGTTTTTT. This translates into CASSSGQYTGELFF.

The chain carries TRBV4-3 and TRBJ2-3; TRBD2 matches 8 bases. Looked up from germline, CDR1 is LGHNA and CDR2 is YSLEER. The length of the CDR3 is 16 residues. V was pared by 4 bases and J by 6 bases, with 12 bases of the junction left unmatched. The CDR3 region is CASSLSGAGGVDTQYF. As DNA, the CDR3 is TGCGCCAGCAGCCTAAGTGGTGCGGGAGGTGTGGATACGCAGTATTTT.

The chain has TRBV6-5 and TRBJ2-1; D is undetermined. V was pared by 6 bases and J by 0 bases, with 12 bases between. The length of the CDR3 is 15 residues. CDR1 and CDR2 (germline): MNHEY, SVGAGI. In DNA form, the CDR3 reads TGTGCCAGCAGCCGTACACCATTCTCCTACAATGAGCAGTTCTTC. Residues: CASSRTPFSYNEQFF.

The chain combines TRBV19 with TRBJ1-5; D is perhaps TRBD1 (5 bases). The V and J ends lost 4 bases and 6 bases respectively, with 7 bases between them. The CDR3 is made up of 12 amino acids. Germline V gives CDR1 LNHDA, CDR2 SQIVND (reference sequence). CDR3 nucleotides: TGTGCCAGTAGTACGGGGGGTCAGCCCCAGCATTTT. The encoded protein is CASSTGGQPQHF.

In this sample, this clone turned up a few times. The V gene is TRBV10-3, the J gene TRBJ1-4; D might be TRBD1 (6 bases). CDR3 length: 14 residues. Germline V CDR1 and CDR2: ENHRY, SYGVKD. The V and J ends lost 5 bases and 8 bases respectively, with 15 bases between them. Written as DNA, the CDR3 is TGTGCCATCAGTCGCGACAGGAGAAGCGAAAAACTGTTTTTT. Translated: CAISRDRRSEKLFF.

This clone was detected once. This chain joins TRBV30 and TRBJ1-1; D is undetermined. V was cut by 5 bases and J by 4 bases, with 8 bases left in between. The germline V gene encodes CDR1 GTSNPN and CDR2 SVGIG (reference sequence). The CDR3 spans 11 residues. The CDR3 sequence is CAWGRPTEAFF. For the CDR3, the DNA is TGTGCCTGGGGCAGGCCCACTGAAGCTTTCTTT. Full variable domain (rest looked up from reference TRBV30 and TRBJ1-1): SQTIHQWPATLVQPVGSPLSLECTVEGTSNPNLYWYRQAAGRGLQLLFYSVGIGQISSEVPQNLSASRPQDRQFILSSKKLLLSDSGFYLCAWGRPTEAFFGQGTRLTVV.

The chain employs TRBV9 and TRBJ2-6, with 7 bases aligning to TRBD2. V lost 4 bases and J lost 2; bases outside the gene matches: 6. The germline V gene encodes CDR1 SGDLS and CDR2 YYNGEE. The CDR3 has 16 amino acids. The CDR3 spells CASSPRLAPGANVLTF. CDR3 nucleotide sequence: TGTGCCAGCAGCCCAAGACTAGCCCCTGGGGCCAACGTCCTGACTTTC.

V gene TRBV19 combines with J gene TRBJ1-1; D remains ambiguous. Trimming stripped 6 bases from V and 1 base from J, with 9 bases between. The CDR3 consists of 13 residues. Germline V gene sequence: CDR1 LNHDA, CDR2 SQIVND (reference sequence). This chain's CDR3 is CASSLQTNTEAFF. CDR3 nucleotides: TGTGCCAGTAGCTTACAGACGAACACTGAAGCTTTCTTT.

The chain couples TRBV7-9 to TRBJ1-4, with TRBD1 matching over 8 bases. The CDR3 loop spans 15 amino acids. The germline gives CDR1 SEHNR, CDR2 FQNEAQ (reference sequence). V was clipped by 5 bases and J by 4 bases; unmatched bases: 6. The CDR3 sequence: CASSRTGGLNEKLFF. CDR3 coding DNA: TGTGCCAGCAGCCGCACAGGGGGTCTTAATGAAAAACTGTTTTTT. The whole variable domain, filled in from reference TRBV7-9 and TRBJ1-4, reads DTGVSQNPRHKITKRGQNVTFRCDPISEHNRLYWYRQTLGQGPEFLTYFQNEAQLEKSRLLSDRFSAERPKGSFSTLEIQRTEQGDSAMYLCASSRTGGLNEKLFFGSGTQLSVL.

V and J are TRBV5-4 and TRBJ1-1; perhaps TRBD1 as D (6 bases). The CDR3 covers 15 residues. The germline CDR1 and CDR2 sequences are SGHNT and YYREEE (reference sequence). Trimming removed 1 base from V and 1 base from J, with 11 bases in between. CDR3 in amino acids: CASSLRGGGNTEAFF. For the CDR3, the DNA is TGTGCCAGCAGCTTGCGCGGGGGCGGGAACACTGAAGCTTTCTTT.